Shown below are 22 T cell receptor beta chains from a single sample sequenced in a study of T cell responses to AZD1222 COVID-19 vaccine. The repertoire was sequenced with immunoSEQ multiplex PCR; TCRdb's copy has only in-frame clones and lacks some. The sample shows more than 150,000 clones, 85% to 95% of them seen only once. Sequenced material: peripheral blood, taken on day 0 of AZD1222 vaccination. Receptor source: an adult in good health.

As regards this clone: Its ends do not fully match the called genes, so a read error is possible. The chain couples TRBV12-3 or TRBV12-4 to TRBJ1-2, with D possibly matching TRBD1 (5 bases). The CDR3 runs 11 residues. The CDR3 region has the DNA TGTGCCAGCAGTTTACAAGGGGACCCCGTTTTC. Translated: CASSLQGDPVF.

This CDR3 reads CASSWGGNQPQHF. The CDR3 DNA reads as TGTGCCAGCAGTTGGGGGGGCAATCAGCCCCAGCATTTT. This chain links TRBV12-3 or TRBV12-4 with TRBJ1-5; weak D call: TRBD1 (5 bases). Trimming shortened V by 4 bases and J by 2 bases, and 6 bases separated the two germline ends. The CDR3 runs to 13 residues.

The CDR3 coding sequence is TGTGCCAGCAGTTTATCGGGACACTTTAACGTCCTGACTTTC. Translating it yields CASSLSGHFNVLTF. The chain recombines TRBV27 with TRBJ2-6; a weak D match, TRBD1 (6 bases). Trimming removed 0 bases from V and 10 bases from J, with 10 bases in between. This CDR3 is built from 14 residues. The germline V gene encodes CDR1 MNHEY and CDR2 SMNVEV (reference sequence).

The chain carries TRBV4-2 and TRBJ1-1; 8 nucleotides align to TRBD1. From germline, CDR1 is LGHNA and CDR2 YNFKEQ. The V segment lost 3 bases and the J segment 5 bases; nucleotides outside the gene matches: 8. CDR3 length equals 15 residues. CDR3 bases: TGTGCCAGCAGCCAGGTTATGGACAGGGAAACTGAAGCTTTCTTT. Residues: CASSQVMDRETEAFF.

The chain carries TRBV12-3 or TRBV12-4 and TRBJ1-1; TRBD1 matches at 9 bases. J was trimmed by 4 bases and V by 6 bases; bases with no gene match: 3. The CDR3 runs 13 residues. CDR3 region: CASSGQGSTEAFF. Written as DNA, the CDR3 is TGTGCCAGCAGCGGACAGGGGAGCACTGAAGCTTTCTTT.

As concerns this clone: The sample carries other DNA sequences with the same CDR3. The gene calls are TRBV5-1 and TRBJ1-4, with 10 bases identical to TRBD1. The CDR3 consists of 15 residues. CDR1 is SGHRS, CDR2 YFSETQ, per germline. Losses at the gene ends were 0 bases for V and 8 bases for J; bases not matched to a gene: 4. The CDR3 nucleotides are TGCGCCAGCAGCTTGGCCGGGACAGGGGACGAAAAACTGTTTTTT. Amino acid sequence: CASSLAGTGDEKLFF.

The chain uses TRBV27 and TRBJ2-7; possibly TRBD2 for D (6 bases). V was shortened by 5 bases and J by 4 bases, with 15 bases between the two germline ends. The CDR3 extends over 14 amino acids. Germline V gene lookup returns CDR1 MNHEY and CDR2 SMNVEV (reference sequence). The chain's CDR3 is CASSTAGPEYEQYF. CDR3 nucleotide sequence: TGTGCCAGCAGTACCGCGGGACCAGAATACGAGCAGTACTTC.

The gene calls are TRBV25-1 and TRBJ1-2; perhaps TRBD1 as D (6 bases). This CDR3 is 14 amino acids long. Per germline, CDR1 MGHDK and CDR2 SYGVNS. Trimming took 4 bases from V and 7 from J, leaving 16 bases between them. CDR3 loop: CASSAPLGAGGYTF. As DNA, the CDR3 is TGTGCCAGCAGTGCTCCCTTGGGGGCGGGTGGCTACACCTTC.

V is TRBV4-1 and J is TRBJ2-5, with 7 bases matching TRBD1. The CDR3 has 16 residues. Germline CDR1 reads MGHRA; CDR2 reads YSYEKL. V lost 1 base and J lost 5; bases outside the gene matches: 10. CDR3 nucleotides: TGCGCCAGCAGCCAAGGGAGACAGGGCGCTGGGGAGACCCAGTACTTC. Residues: CASSQGRQGAGETQYF.

The chain has TRBV12-3 or TRBV12-4 and TRBJ1-1; perhaps TRBD1 as D (5 bases). This CDR3 is 11 amino acids long. V lost 2 bases and J lost 8, with 6 bases in between. The CDR3, as DNA: TGTGCCAGCAGTTTAAGACAGGAAGCTTTCTTT. Protein: CASSLRQEAFF.

The chain employs TRBV9 and TRBJ2-2, with 10 bases that match TRBD1. The CDR3 length is 15 residues. The ends lost 3 bases at V and 4 bases at J; junction bases unmatched: 3. The germline CDR1 and CDR2 sequences are SGDLS and YYNGEE. CDR3 region: CASSGGQGSTGELFF. CDR3 DNA: TGTGCCAGCAGCGGGGGACAGGGGAGCACCGGGGAGCTGTTTTTT.

CDR3 in DNA: TGTGCCAGCAGTCTGGACAGCAGCTCCTACGAGCAGTACTTC. As protein: CASSLDSSSYEQYF. The V gene is TRBV6-5, the J gene TRBJ2-7; D is possibly TRBD1 (6 bases). Between the trimmed V and J ends, which lost 5 bases and 0 bases, there was a span of 11 bases. Germline assignment: CDR1 MNHEY and CDR2 SVGAGI. The CDR3 is 14 residues long.

This clone was detected a few times. This chain uses TRBV2 with TRBJ1-2, with D unclear. Germline V gene data show CDR1 as SNHLY and CDR2 as FYNNEI. The CDR3 loop spans 11 amino acids. The V end lost 2 bases, the J end lost 6 bases, and 4 bases lay between the germline ends. The CDR3 reads CASSETHGYTF. Here the CDR3 DNA reads TGTGCCAGCAGTGAAACACATGGCTACACCTTC.

This rearrangement joins TRBV10-3 to TRBJ1-2; 7 bases match TRBD1. Unmatched junction bases numbered 21, after V lost 7 bases and J lost 7 bases. Germline lookup yields CDR1 ENHRY and CDR2 SYGVKD. The CDR3 is 17 residues long. The CDR3 DNA follows: TGTGCCATCACCGTCCGCCCTGAGGGATCAGGGGGAAGTGGCTACACCTTC. It is translated as CAITVRPEGSGGSGYTF.

This chain joins TRBV6-5 and TRBJ1-6; possibly TRBD1 for D (5 bases). This CDR3 contains 13 residues. V was trimmed by 4 bases and J by 7 bases, leaving 8 bases between them. Germline assignment: CDR1 MNHEY and CDR2 SVGAGI. The CDR3 loop is CASSSSGNSPLHF. DNA of the CDR3: TGTGCCAGCAGTTCCTCAGGGAATTCACCCCTCCACTTT.

V is TRBV25-1 and J is TRBJ1-3, with D unresolved. Looked up from germline, CDR1 is MGHDK and CDR2 is SYGVNS. Trimming left V 1 base short and J 0 bases short, with 13 bases between. The CDR3 covers 17 residues. The CDR3 DNA reads as TGTGCCAGCAGTGAATGGAACAGCTTTTCCTCTGGAAACACCATATATTTT. It yields the protein CASSEWNSFSSGNTIYF. The full variable domain, completed using reference TRBV25-1 and TRBJ1-3, is EADIYQTPRYLVIGTGKKITLECSQTMGHDKMYWYQQDPGMELHLIHYSYGVNSTEKGDLSSESTVSRIRTEHFPLTLESARPSHTSQYLCASSEWNSFSSGNTIYFGEGSWLTVV.

The chain is built from TRBV5-1 and TRBJ1-1; TRBD1 might be the D (5 bases). The ends were cut back, 5 bases at V and 4 bases at J, with 15 bases in the middle. The CDR3 has 14 residues. CDR1 SGHRS and CDR2 YFSETQ come from the germline V gene. The CDR3: CASRFSGSGTEAFF. The CDR3 DNA sequence: TGCGCCAGCAGGTTCTCAGGGTCGGGCACTGAAGCTTTCTTT.

The V gene is TRBV28, the J gene TRBJ1-3; D is perhaps TRBD1 (5 bases). Germline CDR1 and CDR2: MDHEN and SYDVKM. The CDR3 totals 15 residues. V lost 1 base and J lost 6, with 13 bases in between. CDR3 DNA sequence: TGTGCCAGCAGTTTATTCGCTTCGGGGGAAAACACCATATATTTT. This translates into CASSLFASGENTIYF. The whole variable domain, remainder taken from reference TRBV28 and TRBJ1-3, is DVKVTQSSRYLVKRTGEKVFLECVQDMDHENMFWYRQDPGLGLRLIYFSYDVKMKEKGDIPEGYSVSREKKERFSLILESASTNQTSMYLCASSLFASGENTIYFGEGSWLTVV.

The chain carries TRBV5-1 and TRBJ1-4; TRBD1 matches 9 bases. This CDR3 spans 15 amino acids. The germline V gene encodes CDR1 SGHRS and CDR2 YFSETQ. The trim removed 4 bases at V and 6 bases at J, leaving 7 bases unmatched. The CDR3 DNA sequence: TGCGCCAGCAGCATCCGGACAGGGGACTATGAAAAACTGTTTTTT. Its translation: CASSIRTGDYEKLFF.

The chain employs TRBV6-5 and TRBJ2-7, with 8 bases matching TRBD2. J lost 3 bases, V lost 8 bases, and 9 bases had no gene match. The CDR3 consists of 14 residues. The V gene's germline CDR1 is MNHEY and CDR2 SVGAGI. The CDR3 DNA sequence: TGTGCCAGCCAACGGGGGGGACTCCTCTACGAGCAGTACTTC. It is translated as CASQRGGLLYEQYF.

The chain is built from TRBV4-1 and TRBJ1-5; D is uncertain. The CDR3 is 13 amino acids. The V gene's germline CDR1 is MGHRA and CDR2 YSYEKL. Between the trimmed V and J ends, which lost 0 bases and 4 bases, there was a span of 4 bases. For the CDR3, the DNA is TGCGCCAGCAGCCAAGAGTGGAATCAGCCCCAGCATTTT. Translated: CASSQEWNQPQHF.

The genes are TRBV12-3 or TRBV12-4 and TRBJ1-2; TRBD1 matches 9 bases. This CDR3 has 13 amino acids. J gave up 8 bases and V 5 bases, and 6 bases lay outside the gene matches. Written as DNA, the CDR3 is TGTGCCAGCAGTCCTACAGGGGGCCGGGGCTACACCTTC. Its translation is CASSPTGGRGYTF.